This TCR beta chain came from a study of blood T cell repertoires in COVID-19. The CDR3 has 13 residues. V lost 1 base and J 5 bases, leaving 8 bases between the germline ends. Germline V gene sequence: CDR1 LNHNV, CDR2 YYDKDF (reference sequence). Profiling relied on immunoSEQ multiplex PCR, and the TCRdb table lists in-frame clones only, not all of them. The table includes about 230,000 clones, approximately 84% detected once. This clonotype originated in a middle-aged man with COVID-19, enrolled during active disease. J is TRBJ1-2 and V is TRBV15, with a possible D match to TRBD1 (5 bases). The sample consisted of peripheral blood. Written as DNA, the CDR3 is TGTGCCACCAGCAGAGCCAGGGAATATGGCTACACCTTC. This translates into CATSRAREYGYTF.